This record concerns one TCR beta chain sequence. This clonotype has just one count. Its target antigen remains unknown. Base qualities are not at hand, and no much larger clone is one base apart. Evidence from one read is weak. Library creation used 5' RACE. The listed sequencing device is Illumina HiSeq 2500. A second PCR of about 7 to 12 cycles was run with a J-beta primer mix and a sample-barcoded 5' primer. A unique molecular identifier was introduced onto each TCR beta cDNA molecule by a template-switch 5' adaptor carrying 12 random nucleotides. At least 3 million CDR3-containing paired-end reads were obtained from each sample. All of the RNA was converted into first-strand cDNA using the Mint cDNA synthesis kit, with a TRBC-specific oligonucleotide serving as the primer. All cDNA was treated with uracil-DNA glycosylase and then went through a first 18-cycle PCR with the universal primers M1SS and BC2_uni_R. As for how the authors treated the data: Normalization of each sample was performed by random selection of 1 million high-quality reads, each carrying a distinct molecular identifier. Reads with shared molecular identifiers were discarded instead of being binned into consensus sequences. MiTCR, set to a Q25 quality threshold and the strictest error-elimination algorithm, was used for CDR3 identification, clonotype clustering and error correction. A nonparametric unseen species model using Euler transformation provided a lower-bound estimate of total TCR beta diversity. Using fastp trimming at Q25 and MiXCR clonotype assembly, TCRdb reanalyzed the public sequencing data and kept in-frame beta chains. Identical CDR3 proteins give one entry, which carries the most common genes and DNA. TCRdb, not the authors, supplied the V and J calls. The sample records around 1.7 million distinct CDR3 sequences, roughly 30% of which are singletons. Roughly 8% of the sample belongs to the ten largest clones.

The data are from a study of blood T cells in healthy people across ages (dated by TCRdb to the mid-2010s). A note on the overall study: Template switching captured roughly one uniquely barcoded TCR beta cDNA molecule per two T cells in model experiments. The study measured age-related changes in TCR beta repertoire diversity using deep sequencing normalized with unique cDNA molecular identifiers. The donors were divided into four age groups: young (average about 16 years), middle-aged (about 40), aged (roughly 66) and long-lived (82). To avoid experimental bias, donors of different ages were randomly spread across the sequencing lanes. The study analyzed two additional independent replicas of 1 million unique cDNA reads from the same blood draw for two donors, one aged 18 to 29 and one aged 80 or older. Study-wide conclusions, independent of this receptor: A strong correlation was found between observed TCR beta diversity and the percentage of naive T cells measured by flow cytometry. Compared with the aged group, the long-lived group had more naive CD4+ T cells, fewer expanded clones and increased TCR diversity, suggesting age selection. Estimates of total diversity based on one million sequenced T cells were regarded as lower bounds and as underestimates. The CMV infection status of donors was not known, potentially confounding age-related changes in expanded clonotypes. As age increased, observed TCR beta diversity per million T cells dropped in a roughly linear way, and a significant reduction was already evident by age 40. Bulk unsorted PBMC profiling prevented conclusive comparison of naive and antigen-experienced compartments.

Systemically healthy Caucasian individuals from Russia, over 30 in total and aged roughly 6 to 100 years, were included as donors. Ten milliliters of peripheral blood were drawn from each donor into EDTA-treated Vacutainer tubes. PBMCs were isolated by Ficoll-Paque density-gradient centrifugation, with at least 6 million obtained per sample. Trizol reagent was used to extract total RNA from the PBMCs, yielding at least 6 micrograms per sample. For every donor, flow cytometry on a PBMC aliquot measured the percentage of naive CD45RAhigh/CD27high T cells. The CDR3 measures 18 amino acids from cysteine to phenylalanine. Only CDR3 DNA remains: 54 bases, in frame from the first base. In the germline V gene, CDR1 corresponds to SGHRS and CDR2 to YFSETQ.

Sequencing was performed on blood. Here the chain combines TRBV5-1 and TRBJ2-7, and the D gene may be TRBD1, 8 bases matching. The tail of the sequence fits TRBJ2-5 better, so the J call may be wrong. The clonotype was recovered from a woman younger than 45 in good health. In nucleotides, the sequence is TGCGCCAGCAGCTTGGGAGCCAGGACAGGGACCGGGAGGGAGACCCAGTACTTC. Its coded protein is CASSLGARTGTGRETQYF.